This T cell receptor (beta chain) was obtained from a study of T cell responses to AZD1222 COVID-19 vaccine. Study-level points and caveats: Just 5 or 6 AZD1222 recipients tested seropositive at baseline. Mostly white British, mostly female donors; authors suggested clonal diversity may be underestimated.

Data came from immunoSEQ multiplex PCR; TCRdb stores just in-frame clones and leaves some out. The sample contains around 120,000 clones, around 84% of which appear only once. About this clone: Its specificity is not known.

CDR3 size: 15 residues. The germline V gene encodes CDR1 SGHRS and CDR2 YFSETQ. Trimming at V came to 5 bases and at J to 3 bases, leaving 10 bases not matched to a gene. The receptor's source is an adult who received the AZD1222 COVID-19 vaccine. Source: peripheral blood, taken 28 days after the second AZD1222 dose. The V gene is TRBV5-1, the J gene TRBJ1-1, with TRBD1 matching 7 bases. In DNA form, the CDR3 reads TGCGCCAGCAGGTCCAGAACAGGGGCCTACACTGAAGCTTTCTTT. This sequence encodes CASRSRTGAYTEAFF.